This TCR beta chain was profiled in a study of blood T cell repertoires in COVID-19. Overall study context: From the United States, Italy and Spain came samples of acute and convalescent COVID-19. T cells, B-cell-depleted T cells, or PBMCs provided the cDNA or gDNA that served as material.

The germline CDR1 and CDR2 sequences are MNHEY and SMNVEV (reference sequence). V was pared by 8 bases and J by 3 bases, with 6 bases of the junction left unmatched. CDR3 size: 13 residues. In the authors' methods: By means of reference gene primer amplification, nucleated cell counts were estimated. Profiled with immunoSEQ multiplex PCR; TCRdb holds only in-frame clones, not every one. From that table come the V and J calls and clone size; the DNA was used to work out D and trimming. This sample yields about 180,000 clones, of which approximately 83% are seen a single time; about a tenth belongs to the top ten.

The V gene is TRBV27, the J gene TRBJ2-7; 8 nucleotides line up with TRBD2. The sample comprised peripheral blood. The sequence came from a human donor with active or convalescent COVID-19. The donor label of this sample is uncertain. The CDR3 region has the DNA TGTGCCAGCTCAAAGCGGGAGTACTACGAGCAGTACTTC. It translates to CASSKREYYEQYF.